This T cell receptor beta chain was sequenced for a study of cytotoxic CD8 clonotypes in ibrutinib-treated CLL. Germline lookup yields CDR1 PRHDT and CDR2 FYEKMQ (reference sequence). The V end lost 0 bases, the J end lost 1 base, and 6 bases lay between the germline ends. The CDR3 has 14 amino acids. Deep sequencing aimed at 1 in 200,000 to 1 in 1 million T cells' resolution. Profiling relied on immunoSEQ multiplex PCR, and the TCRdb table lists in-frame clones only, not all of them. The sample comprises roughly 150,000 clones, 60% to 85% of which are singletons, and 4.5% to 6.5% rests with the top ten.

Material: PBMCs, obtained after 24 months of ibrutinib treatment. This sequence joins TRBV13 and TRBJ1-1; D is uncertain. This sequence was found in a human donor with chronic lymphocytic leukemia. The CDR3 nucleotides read TGTGCCAGCAGCTTAGGCGGAGAGAACACTGAAGCTTTCTTT. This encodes CASSLGGENTEAFF.